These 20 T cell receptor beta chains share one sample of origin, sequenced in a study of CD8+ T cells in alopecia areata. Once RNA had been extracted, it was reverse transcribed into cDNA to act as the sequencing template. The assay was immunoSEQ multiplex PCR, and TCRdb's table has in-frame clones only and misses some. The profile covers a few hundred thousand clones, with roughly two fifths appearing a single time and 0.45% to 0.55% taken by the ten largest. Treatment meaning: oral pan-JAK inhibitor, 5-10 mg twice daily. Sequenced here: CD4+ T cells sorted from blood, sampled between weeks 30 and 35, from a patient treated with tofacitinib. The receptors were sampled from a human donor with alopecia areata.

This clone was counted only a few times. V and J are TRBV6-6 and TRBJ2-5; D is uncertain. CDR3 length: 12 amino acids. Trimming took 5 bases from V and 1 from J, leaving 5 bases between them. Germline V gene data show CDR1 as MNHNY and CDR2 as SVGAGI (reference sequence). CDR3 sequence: CASSSSQETQYF. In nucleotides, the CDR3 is TGTGCCAGCAGTAGCAGCCAAGAGACCCAGTACTTC.

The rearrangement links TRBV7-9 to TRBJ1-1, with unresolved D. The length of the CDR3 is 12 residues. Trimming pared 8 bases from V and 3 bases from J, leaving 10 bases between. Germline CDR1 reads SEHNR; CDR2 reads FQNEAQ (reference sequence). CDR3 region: CASRGGDTEAFF. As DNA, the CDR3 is TGTGCCAGCCGGGGTGGGGACACTGAAGCTTTCTTT. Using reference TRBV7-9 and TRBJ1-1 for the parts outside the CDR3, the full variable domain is DTGVSQNPRHKITKRGQNVTFRCDPISEHNRLYWYRQTLGQGPEFLTYFQNEAQLEKSRLLSDRFSAERPKGSFSTLEIQRTEQGDSAMYLCASRGGDTEAFFGQGTRLTVV.

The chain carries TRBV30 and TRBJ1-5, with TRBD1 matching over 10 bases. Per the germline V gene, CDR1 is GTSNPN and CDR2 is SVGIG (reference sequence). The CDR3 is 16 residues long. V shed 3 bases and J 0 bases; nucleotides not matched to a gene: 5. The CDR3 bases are TGTGCCTGGAGCACCGGGACAGGGGATAGCAATCAGCCCCAGCATTTT. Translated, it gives CAWSTGTGDSNQPQHF.

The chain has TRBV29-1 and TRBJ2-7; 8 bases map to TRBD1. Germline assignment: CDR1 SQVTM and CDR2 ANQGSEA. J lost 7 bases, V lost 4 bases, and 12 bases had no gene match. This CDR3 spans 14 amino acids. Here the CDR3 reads CSVALDREQTEQYF. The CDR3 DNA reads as TGCAGCGTTGCTTTGGACAGGGAGCAGACGGAGCAGTACTTC.

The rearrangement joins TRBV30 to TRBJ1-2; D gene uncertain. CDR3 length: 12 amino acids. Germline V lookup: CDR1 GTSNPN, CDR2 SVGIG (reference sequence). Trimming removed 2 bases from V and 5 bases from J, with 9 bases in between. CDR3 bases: TGTGCCTGGAGTCCTCTCGGGTATGGCTACACCTTC. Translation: CAWSPLGYGYTF.

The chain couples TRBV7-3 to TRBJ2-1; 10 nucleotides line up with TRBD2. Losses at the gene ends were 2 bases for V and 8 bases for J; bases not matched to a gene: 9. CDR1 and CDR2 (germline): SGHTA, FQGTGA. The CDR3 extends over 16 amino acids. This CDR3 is CASSLWPSGSQHEQFF. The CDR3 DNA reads TGTGCCAGCAGCTTATGGCCTAGCGGGAGTCAACATGAGCAGTTCTTC.

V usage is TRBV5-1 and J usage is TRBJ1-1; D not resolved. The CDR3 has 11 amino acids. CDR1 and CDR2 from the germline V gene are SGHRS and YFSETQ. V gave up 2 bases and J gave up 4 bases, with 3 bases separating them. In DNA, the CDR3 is TGCGCCAGCAGCTTATCCACTGAAGCTTTCTTT. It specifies CASSLSTEAFF.

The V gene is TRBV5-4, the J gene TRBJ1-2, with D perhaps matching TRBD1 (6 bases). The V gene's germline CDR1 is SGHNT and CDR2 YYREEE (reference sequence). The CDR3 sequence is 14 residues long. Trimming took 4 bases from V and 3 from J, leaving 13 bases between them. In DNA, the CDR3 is TGTGCCAGCAGCCCCCGAGGGGGTGACTATGGCTACACCTTC. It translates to CASSPRGGDYGYTF.

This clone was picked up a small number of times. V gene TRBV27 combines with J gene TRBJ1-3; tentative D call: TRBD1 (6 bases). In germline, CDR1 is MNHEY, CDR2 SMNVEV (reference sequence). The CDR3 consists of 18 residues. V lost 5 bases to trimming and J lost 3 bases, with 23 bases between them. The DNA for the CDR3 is TGTGCCAGCAGTCCACAAGCTGGGGGCACCCGGCGTGGAAACACCATATATTTT. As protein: CASSPQAGGTRRGNTIYF.

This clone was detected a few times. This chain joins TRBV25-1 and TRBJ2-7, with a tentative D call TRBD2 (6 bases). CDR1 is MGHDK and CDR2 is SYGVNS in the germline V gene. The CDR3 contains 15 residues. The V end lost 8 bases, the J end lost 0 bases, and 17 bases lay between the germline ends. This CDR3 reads CASGGVSGSSYEQYF. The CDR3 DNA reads TGTGCCAGCGGCGGGGTGTCTGGGAGCTCCTACGAGCAGTACTTC.

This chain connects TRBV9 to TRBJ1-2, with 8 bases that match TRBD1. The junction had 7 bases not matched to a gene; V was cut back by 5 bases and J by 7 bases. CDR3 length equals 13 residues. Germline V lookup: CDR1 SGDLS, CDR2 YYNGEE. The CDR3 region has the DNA TGTGCCAGCAGGGAAACAGGGGGGCTTGGCTACACCTTC. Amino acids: CASRETGGLGYTF.

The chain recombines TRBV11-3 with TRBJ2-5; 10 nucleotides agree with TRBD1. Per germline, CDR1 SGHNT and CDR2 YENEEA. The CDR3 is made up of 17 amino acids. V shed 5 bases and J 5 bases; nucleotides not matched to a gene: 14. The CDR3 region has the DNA TGTGCCAGCAGCCCCGCGCGTGTGACAGGGGGCCGGGAGACCCAGTACTTC. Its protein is CASSPARVTGGRETQYF. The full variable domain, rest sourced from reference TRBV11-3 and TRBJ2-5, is EAGVVQSPRYKIIEKKQPVAFWCNPISGHNTLYWYLQNLGQGPELLIRYENEEAVDDSQLPKDRFSAERLKGVDSTLKIQPAELGDSAVYLCASSPARVTGGRETQYFGPGTRLLVL.

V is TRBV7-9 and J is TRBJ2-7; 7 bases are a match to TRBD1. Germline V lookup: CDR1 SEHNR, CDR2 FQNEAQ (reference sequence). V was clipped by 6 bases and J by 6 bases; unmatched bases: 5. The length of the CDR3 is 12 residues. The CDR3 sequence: CASRPGTAEQYF. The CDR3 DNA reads TGTGCCAGCAGACCAGGGACAGCCGAGCAGTACTTC.

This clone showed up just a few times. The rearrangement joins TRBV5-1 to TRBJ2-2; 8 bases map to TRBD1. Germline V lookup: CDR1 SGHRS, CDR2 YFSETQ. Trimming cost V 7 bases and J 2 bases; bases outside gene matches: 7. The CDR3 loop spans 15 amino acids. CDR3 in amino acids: CASETGGHNTGELFF. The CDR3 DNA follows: TGCGCCAGCGAAACAGGGGGTCATAACACCGGGGAGCTGTTTTTT.

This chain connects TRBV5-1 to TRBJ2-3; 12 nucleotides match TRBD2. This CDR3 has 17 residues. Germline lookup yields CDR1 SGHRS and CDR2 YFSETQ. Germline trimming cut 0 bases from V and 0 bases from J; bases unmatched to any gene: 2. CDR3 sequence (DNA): TGCGCCAGCAGCTTGGGAGGACTAGCGGGAAGCACAGATACGCAGTATTTT. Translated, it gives CASSLGGLAGSTDTQYF. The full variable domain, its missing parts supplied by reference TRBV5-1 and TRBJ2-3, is KAGVTQTPRYLIKTRGQQVTLSCSPISGHRSVSWYQQTPGQGLQFLFEYFSETQRNKGNFPGRFSGRQFSNSRSEMNVSTLELGDSALYLCASSLGGLAGSTDTQYFGPGTRLTVL.

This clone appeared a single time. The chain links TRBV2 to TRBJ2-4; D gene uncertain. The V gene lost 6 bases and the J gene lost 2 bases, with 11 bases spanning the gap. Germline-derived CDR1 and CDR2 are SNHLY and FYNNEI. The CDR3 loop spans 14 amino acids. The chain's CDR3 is CASSEHRPKNIQYF. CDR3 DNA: TGTGCCAGCAGCGAACACCGGCCCAAAAACATTCAGTACTTC. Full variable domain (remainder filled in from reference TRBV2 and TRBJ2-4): EPEVTQTPSHQVTQMGQEVILRCVPISNHLYFYWYRQILGQKVEFLVSFYNNEISEKSEIFDDQFSVERPDGSNFTLKIRSTKLEDSAMYFCASSEHRPKNIQYFGAGTRLSVL.

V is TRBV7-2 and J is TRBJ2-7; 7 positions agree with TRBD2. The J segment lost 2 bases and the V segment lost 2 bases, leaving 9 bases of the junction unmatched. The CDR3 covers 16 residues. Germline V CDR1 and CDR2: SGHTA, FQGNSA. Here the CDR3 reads CASSLTSDPQTYEQYF. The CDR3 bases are TGTGCCAGCAGCTTAACTAGCGACCCCCAAACCTACGAGCAGTACTTC.

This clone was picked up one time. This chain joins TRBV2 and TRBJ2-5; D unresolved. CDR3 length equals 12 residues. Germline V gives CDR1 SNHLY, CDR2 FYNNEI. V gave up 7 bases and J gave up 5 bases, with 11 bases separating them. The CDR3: CASTRKWETQYF. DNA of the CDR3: TGTGCCAGCACCAGAAAGTGGGAGACCCAGTACTTC.

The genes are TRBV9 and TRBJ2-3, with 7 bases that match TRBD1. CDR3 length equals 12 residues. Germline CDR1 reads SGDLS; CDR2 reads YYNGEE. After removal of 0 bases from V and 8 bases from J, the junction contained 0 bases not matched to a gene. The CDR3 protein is CASSVDRGTQYF. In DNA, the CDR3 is TGTGCCAGCAGCGTAGACAGGGGTACGCAGTATTTT.

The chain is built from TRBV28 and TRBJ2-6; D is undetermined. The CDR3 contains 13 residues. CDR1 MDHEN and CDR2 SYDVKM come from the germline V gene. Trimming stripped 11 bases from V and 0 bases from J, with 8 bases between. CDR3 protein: CAGLDSGANVLTF. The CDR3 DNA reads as TGTGCCGGCTTGGACTCTGGGGCCAACGTCCTGACTTTC.